The TCR beta chain under discussion was sequenced for a study of CD8 T cells in Susac syndrome. The wider study: Patients with Susac syndrome were therapy-naive, on corticosteroids, or on intravenous immunoglobulin alone at the time that blood was drawn.

Random hexamers were used to reverse transcribe an amount of roughly 0.45 to 1 ug RNA. A single record per CDR3 protein comes from TCRdb applying MiXCR to the immunoSEQ multiplex PCR reads. The table has around 130,000 distinct CDR3 sequences, just under 95% seen once; the top ten hold around 0.28%. Trimming took 6 bases from V and 9 from J; bases not matched to a gene: 13. The CDR3 has 15 residues. The sequenced sample consisted of CD8+ T cells from PBMCs. This sequence originates from a human donor with Susac syndrome. V is TRBV12-3 or TRBV12-4 and J is TRBJ2-1; 8 nucleotides line up with TRBD2. The CDR3 region is CASRPDSGAKSEQFF. In DNA form, the CDR3 reads TGTGCCAGCAGACCCGATAGCGGGGCCAAGTCTGAGCAGTTCTTC.